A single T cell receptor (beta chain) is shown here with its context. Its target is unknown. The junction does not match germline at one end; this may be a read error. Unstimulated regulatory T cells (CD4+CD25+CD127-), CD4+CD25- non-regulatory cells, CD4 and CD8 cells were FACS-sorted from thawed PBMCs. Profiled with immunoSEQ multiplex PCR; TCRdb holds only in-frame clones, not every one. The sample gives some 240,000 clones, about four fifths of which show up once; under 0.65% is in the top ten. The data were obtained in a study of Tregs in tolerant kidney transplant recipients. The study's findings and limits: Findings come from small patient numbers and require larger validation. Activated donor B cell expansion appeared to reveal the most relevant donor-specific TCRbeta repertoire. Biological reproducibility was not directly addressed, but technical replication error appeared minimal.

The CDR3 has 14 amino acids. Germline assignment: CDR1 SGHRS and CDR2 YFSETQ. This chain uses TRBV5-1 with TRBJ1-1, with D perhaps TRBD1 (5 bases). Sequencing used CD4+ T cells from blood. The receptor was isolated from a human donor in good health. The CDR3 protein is CASSLSPGNSEAFF. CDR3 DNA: TGCGCCAGCAGCTTGTCCCCAGGGAACTCTGAAGCTTTCTTT.